These T cell receptor beta chains were read from a single sample in a study of blood T cell repertoires in COVID-19. Some clones are missing from TCRdb's copy, which holds only in-frame ones; the method was immunoSEQ multiplex PCR. The table shows under 250,000 clones, with about 88% occurring only once. Sequencing was performed on peripheral blood. The receptors derive from a man between 50 and 59 years old with COVID-19, enrolled during active disease. Both conserved end residues are part of each CDR3. D genes are given only for firm matches. Not every row has a clone size; where given, it reads once, few, many or a size class.

D: TRBD2; J: TRBJ2-2; size: -; V: TRBV10-3; DNA: TGTGCCATCAGTGGCTCGACTAGCGGGAGGGCCAACACCGGGGAGCTGTTTTTT; CDR3: CAISGSTSGRANTGELFF
D: -; J: TRBJ2-7; size: -; V: TRBV7-9; DNA: TGTGCCAGCAGCCTCCCAATTGACAAGCAGGGCGAGCAGTACTTC; CDR3: CASSLPIDKQGEQYF
D: -; J: TRBJ2-7; size: -; V: TRBV4-2; DNA: TGTGCCAGCAGCCAAGACACCCAGGGGCAGACTGGCTACGAGCAGTACTTC; CDR3: CASSQDTQGQTGYEQYF
D: -; J: TRBJ1-5; size: -; V: TRBV27; DNA: TGTGCCAGCGGGATCGACAGTAGCAATCAGCCCCAGCATTTT; CDR3: CASGIDSSNQPQHF
D: -; J: TRBJ1-2; size: once; V: TRBV19; DNA: TGTGCCAGTACCCGCTCAGATAACTATGGCTACACCTTC; CDR3: CASTRSDNYGYTF
D: -; J: TRBJ1-1; size: -; V: TRBV7-3; DNA: TGTGCCAGCAGCTTCGGAGGGAAAATGAACACTGAAGCTTTCTTT; CDR3: CASSFGGKMNTEAFF
D: TRBD2; J: TRBJ2-3; size: once; V: TRBV28; DNA: TGTGCCAGCAATAAGGCTAGCGGGCTTAGCACAGATACGCAGTATTTT; CDR3: CASNKASGLSTDTQYF
D: -; J: TRBJ2-7; size: -; V: TRBV19; DNA: TGTGCCAGTAGTATACAGGTCGGACTATCCTACGAGCAGTACTTC; CDR3: CASSIQVGLSYEQYF
D: -; J: TRBJ2-7; size: -; V: TRBV2; DNA: TGTGCCAGCAGCACAGGACCACCTTCCTACGAGCAGTACTTC; CDR3: CASSTGPPSYEQYF
D: TRBD1; J: TRBJ1-4; size: -; V: TRBV6-6; DNA: TGTGCCAGCAGTTCGACAGGGCTGGGGAATGAAAAACTGTTTTTT; CDR3: CASSSTGLGNEKLFF
D: TRBD2; J: TRBJ2-5; size: -; V: TRBV7-8; DNA: TGTGCCAGCAGCTTAGGTTGGGGACTACAAGAGACCCAGTACTTC; CDR3: CASSLGWGLQETQYF
D: TRBD1; J: TRBJ1-3; size: -; V: TRBV19; DNA: TGTGCCAGTAGACACAGGGGGACTGGAAACACCATATATTTT; CDR3: CASRHRGTGNTIYF
D: -; J: TRBJ1-3; size: -; V: TRBV19; DNA: TGTGCCAGTAGTATTCCTGACACGACGAGAAACACCATATATTTT; CDR3: CASSIPDTTRNTIYF
D: -; J: TRBJ1-5; size: -; V: TRBV2; DNA: TGTGCCAGCAGTGCACAAGACAATCAGCCCCAGCATTTT; CDR3: CASSAQDNQPQHF
D: TRBD1; J: TRBJ1-5; size: -; V: TRBV18; DNA: TGTGCCAGCTCACCAAGCAGGACAGGGGGAGTAGGTGGCAATCAGCCCCAGCATTTT; CDR3: CASSPSRTGGVGGNQPQHF
D: -; J: TRBJ2-7; size: -; V: TRBV7-3; DNA: TGTGCCAGCAGTATTGGTCCAGGGCAAGGCGAGCAGTACTTC; CDR3: CASSIGPGQGEQYF
D: TRBD2; J: TRBJ2-5; size: once; V: TRBV28; DNA: TGTGCCAGCAGTTTAATAAGCGGGGGGACGGAGACCCAGTACTTC; CDR3: CASSLISGGTETQYF
D: -; J: TRBJ1-2; size: few; V: TRBV2; DNA: TGTGCCAGTCAGGGGAGTGACTATGGCTACACCTTC; CDR3: CASQGSDYGYTF
D: TRBD1; J: TRBJ1-1; size: -; V: TRBV5-4; DNA: TGTGCCAGCAGCCCGGACAGGGCGAACACTGAAGCTTTCTTT; CDR3: CASSPDRANTEAFF
D: TRBD2; J: TRBJ2-5; size: -; V: TRBV27; DNA: TGTGCCAGCTGTGGGACTAGCGGGAGTTTTGAGACCCAGTACTTC; CDR3: CASCGTSGSFETQYF
D: TRBD2; J: TRBJ2-7; size: once; V: TRBV5-1; DNA: TGCGCCAGCAGCTTGGTTCCGGCTAGCGGGACATACGAGCAGTACTTC; CDR3: CASSLVPASGTYEQYF
D: TRBD1; J: TRBJ1-2; size: -; V: TRBV7-6; DNA: TGTGCCAGCAGCACCGGGACAGGGGACTATGGCTACACCTTC; CDR3: CASSTGTGDYGYTF
D: TRBD1; J: TRBJ1-1; size: -; V: TRBV7-3; DNA: TGTGCCAGCAGCTTCCAAGGGACAGGGAACACTGAAGCTTTCTTT; CDR3: CASSFQGTGNTEAFF
D: TRBD1; J: TRBJ2-7; size: -; V: TRBV24-1; DNA: TGTGCCACCAGTGAACTGCCGGGACAGGGGCCCTCCTACGAGCAGTACTTC; CDR3: CATSELPGQGPSYEQYF
D: -; J: TRBJ2-5; size: -; V: TRBV5-5; DNA: TGTGCCAGCAGCTTGGCCTATCAGGGGTCCCAAGAGACCCAGTACTTC; CDR3: CASSLAYQGSQETQYF
D: -; J: TRBJ1-4; size: once; V: TRBV19; DNA: TGTGCCAGTAGTAGGGCGGAAAAACTGTTTTTT; CDR3: CASSRAEKLFF
D: TRBD1; J: TRBJ1-1; size: -; V: TRBV6-2/TRBV6-3; DNA: TGTGCCAGCAGCACGGGACAGTGGGCTGAAGCTTTCTTT; CDR3: CASSTGQWAEAFF
D: -; J: TRBJ2-5; size: -; V: TRBV5-1; DNA: TGCGCCAGCAGCTTGGGTAAGGGAGTGGTGGCAGAGACCCAGTACTTC; CDR3: CASSLGKGVVAETQYF
D: -; J: TRBJ2-1; size: -; V: TRBV7-9; DNA: TGTGCCAGCAGCTTAGGACACAAAGGCTACAATGAGCAGTTCTTC; CDR3: CASSLGHKGYNEQFF
D: -; J: TRBJ2-2; size: -; V: TRBV6-5; DNA: TGTGCCAGCACACACGGGATCGGGGAGCTGTTTTTT; CDR3: CASTHGIGELFF
D: -; J: TRBJ1-1; size: few; V: TRBV5-6; DNA: TGTGCCAGCAGCTTGGGGCCAGGGAACACTGAAGCTTTCTTT; CDR3: CASSLGPGNTEAFF
D: -; J: TRBJ1-1; size: few; V: TRBV29-1; DNA: TGCAGCGCTAGAACCGGGTGGAGGACTGAAGCTTTCTTT; CDR3: CSARTGWRTEAFF
D: TRBD2; J: TRBJ2-3; size: -; V: TRBV28; DNA: TGTGCCAGCAGTTCACTAGCGGGGGGCGATACGCAGTATTTT; CDR3: CASSSLAGGDTQYF
D: TRBD2; J: TRBJ2-1; size: -; V: TRBV10-3; DNA: TGTGCCATCAGTGAGTCGAGACTAGCGGGAGACAATGAGCAGTTCTTC; CDR3: CAISESRLAGDNEQFF
D: -; J: TRBJ2-5; size: -; V: TRBV13; DNA: TGTGCCAGCAGCCGGGGAACCGAGACCCAGTACTTC; CDR3: CASSRGTETQYF
D: TRBD1; J: TRBJ1-3; size: few; V: TRBV25-1; DNA: TGTGCCAGCAGACAGGCCCCCCTGGACAGGTCGGAAACCATATATTTT; CDR3: CASRQAPLDRSETIYF
D: -; J: TRBJ1-1; size: -; V: TRBV29-1; DNA: TGCAGCGTTAGAGAACTGAGTAACACTGAAGCTTTCTTT; CDR3: CSVRELSNTEAFF
D: TRBD2; J: TRBJ2-4; size: -; V: TRBV19; DNA: TGTGCCAGTAGTCCCGGCCTGCTAGCGGGAGATGGATCCAAAAACATTCAGTACTTC; CDR3: CASSPGLLAGDGSKNIQYF
D: TRBD2; J: TRBJ2-7; size: -; V: TRBV5-1; DNA: TGCGCCAGCAGCTTGGGGGGCGGGGGAACGTACGAGCAGTACTTC; CDR3: CASSLGGGGTYEQYF
D: -; J: TRBJ1-4; size: -; V: TRBV27; DNA: TGTGCCAGCAGTTCTTCCGCGGGTTATAGCAATGAAAAACTGTTTTTT; CDR3: CASSSSAGYSNEKLFF
D: -; J: TRBJ1-6; size: -; V: TRBV21-1; DNA: TGTGCCAGCAGCAAAGACAGGGGTAATTCACCCCTCCACTTT; CDR3: CASSKDRGNSPLHF
D: -; J: TRBJ1-5; size: -; V: TRBV6-1; DNA: TGTGCCAGCAGTGAAGTCAGGGTTACGAGCAATCAGCCCCAGCATTTT; CDR3: CASSEVRVTSNQPQHF
D: -; J: TRBJ2-5; size: -; V: TRBV10-3; DNA: TGTGCCATCAGTCCAAACTGGGCTGAAGAGACCCAGTACTTC; CDR3: CAISPNWAEETQYF
D: TRBD2; J: TRBJ2-1; size: -; V: TRBV5-1; DNA: TGCGCCAGCAGCCTGGGACTAGCGGGGGGAACTCAGGAGTTCTTC; CDR3: CASSLGLAGGTQEFF
D: -; J: TRBJ1-6; size: -; V: TRBV5-1; DNA: TGCGCCAGCAACACTACCCCGCAGGGCCGGAATTCACCCCTCCACTTT; CDR3: CASNTTPQGRNSPLHF
D: -; J: TRBJ2-6; size: -; V: TRBV6-5; DNA: TGTGCCAGCAGTTACTCGATGGCTGCCAACGTCCTGACTTTC; CDR3: CASSYSMAANVLTF
D: TRBD2; J: TRBJ2-3; size: -; V: TRBV3-1/TRBV3-2; DNA: TGTGCCAGCAGCCTCGGACTAGCGGGAGGGGATACGCAGTATTTT; CDR3: CASSLGLAGGDTQYF
D: TRBD1; J: TRBJ1-2; size: -; V: TRBV4-1; DNA: TGCGCCAGCAGCCAAGTCCCCTCGGGACAGGCCTATGGCTACACCTTC; CDR3: CASSQVPSGQAYGYTF
D: TRBD1; J: TRBJ1-2; size: few; V: TRBV5-4; DNA: TGTGCCAGCAGCCGGGACAGGGTTGATGGCTACACCTTC; CDR3: CASSRDRVDGYTF
D: -; J: TRBJ2-1; size: few; V: TRBV2; DNA: TGTGCCAGCAGTGAATCTAGCGACTACAATGAGCAGTTCTTC; CDR3: CASSESSDYNEQFF
D: TRBD2; J: TRBJ2-3; size: -; V: TRBV28; DNA: TGTGCCAGCAGGGGAAGACTAGCTAGCACAGATACGCAGTATTTT; CDR3: CASRGRLASTDTQYF
D: TRBD2; J: TRBJ2-1; size: -; V: TRBV5-1; DNA: TGCGCCAGCAGCCAGACTAGCGGGGGCATCAATGAGCAGTTCTTC; CDR3: CASSQTSGGINEQFF
D: TRBD2; J: TRBJ2-1; size: -; V: TRBV2; DNA: TGTGCCAGCAGAGGACTAGCGGGGGAGTCTAGCTCCTACAATGAGCAGTTCTTC; CDR3: CASRGLAGESSSYNEQFF
D: TRBD1; J: TRBJ1-2; size: -; V: TRBV5-4; DNA: TGTGCCAGCAGCTCGGACAGGGTTGGGGGCTACACCTTC; CDR3: CASSSDRVGGYTF